A selection of T cell receptor beta chains follows, all from one sample in a study of cytomegalovirus exposure and HLA in healthy donors. The protocol was immunoSEQ multiplex PCR, while the TCRdb copy is restricted to in-frame clones and leaves out a portion. The table includes 200,000 to 250,000 clones, about 80% detected once. Sequenced material: PBMCs. The receptor set was obtained from a woman aged 50 to 65 in good health and CMV-seropositive. The CDR3 runs from the conserved cysteine through the conserved F or W. The order of the fields is D gene, J gene, V gene, clone size, CDR3 protein, CDR3 DNA. D genes are given only for firm matches. The listing skips clone size in some rows; elsewhere it reads once, few, many or a size class.

.,TRBJ2-7,TRBV21-1,once,CASSSFSRGLIYEQYF,TGTGCCAGCAGCTCGTTTTCGCGGGGCCTAATCTACGAGCAGTACTTC
.,TRBJ2-5,TRBV5-1,.,CASSPGAAPGEETQYF,TGCGCCAGCAGCCCAGGGGCCGCCCCCGGGGAAGAGACCCAGTACTTC
.,TRBJ2-2,TRBV7-6,.,CASSSPYRDTGELFF,TGTGCCAGCAGCTCTCCCTACAGGGATACCGGGGAGCTGTTTTTT
.,TRBJ1-2,TRBV30,.,CAWSVERRSFGYTF,TGTGCCTGGAGTGTGGAGAGGAGGTCCTTCGGCTACACCTTC
TRBD1,TRBJ2-1,TRBV7-6,.,CASSLGSGQGQREQFF,TGTGCCAGCAGCTTAGGTAGCGGACAGGGGCAGCGTGAGCAGTTCTTC
.,TRBJ2-1,TRBV6-1,.,CASSETAGDNEQFF,TGTGCCAGCAGTGAAACGGCAGGGGACAATGAGCAGTTCTTC
TRBD1,TRBJ1-6,TRBV5-4,.,CASRTSGTGNSPLHF,TGTGCCAGCAGGACGAGCGGGACAGGGAATTCACCCCTCCACTTT
TRBD2,TRBJ2-7,TRBV4-1,.,CASSRLIAGGRYEQYF,TGCGCCAGCAGCCGGCTTATAGCGGGGGGGCGGTACGAGCAGTACTTC
TRBD1,TRBJ1-2,TRBV19,.,CASSPWTGAGYGYTF,TGTGCCAGTAGTCCATGGACAGGGGCAGGCTATGGCTACACCTTC
.,TRBJ1-2,TRBV4-2,.,CASSQVPVIYGYTF,TGTGCCAGCAGCCAAGTCCCAGTCATCTATGGCTACACCTTC
TRBD1,TRBJ1-4,TRBV5-4,.,CASSYGNRGPNEKLFF,TGTGCCAGCAGTTACGGCAACAGGGGCCCTAATGAAAAACTGTTTTTT
.,TRBJ2-5,TRBV4-1,.,CASSQGPGDNYGQYF,TGCGCCAGCAGCCAAGGGCCAGGGGACAACTACGGGCAGTACTTC
.,TRBJ2-3,TRBV2,.,CASSDPYHSSTDTQYF,TGTGCCAGCAGTGACCCGTACCACTCTAGCACAGATACGCAGTATTTT
.,TRBJ2-3,TRBV7-2,once,CASSLPMEDTQYF,TGTGCCAGCAGCTTACCGATGGAGGATACGCAGTATTTT
TRBD2,TRBJ2-3,TRBV6-4,.,CASSDSAGGSTDTQYF,TGTGCCAGCAGTGACTCGGCGGGGGGCAGCACAGATACGCAGTATTTT
.,TRBJ1-1,TRBV6-1,.,CASSWAGRVNTEAFF,TGTGCCAGCAGCTGGGCGGGACGCGTGAACACTGAAGCTTTCTTT